A selection of T cell receptor beta chains follows, all from one sample in a study of T cell responses to AZD1222 COVID-19 vaccine. TCRdb's copy holds only in-frame clones and misses some; the assay was immunoSEQ multiplex PCR. The sample carries about 130,000 clones, roughly 90% recorded once. The material sequenced was peripheral blood, taken on day 0 of AZD1222 vaccination. These receptor sequences come from an adult in good health. Each CDR3 is given with its conserved first and last residue. Each record gives: D gene, V gene, J gene, clone size, CDR3 DNA, CDR3 protein. The D gene is left open where the match is weak. The size entry is marked missing in some rows and otherwise reads once, few, many or a size class.

D gene: .; V gene: TRBV2; J gene: TRBJ1-2; clone size: .; CDR3 DNA: TGTGCCAGCAGGACTTTGCCGGGCTACACCTTC; CDR3 protein: CASRTLPGYTF
D gene: .; V gene: TRBV5-1; J gene: TRBJ2-1; clone size: .; CDR3 DNA: TGCGCCAGCAGCTTGGAGGGCCTTAGCTCCTACAATGAGCAGTTCTTC; CDR3 protein: CASSLEGLSSYNEQFF
D gene: .; V gene: TRBV5-1; J gene: TRBJ1-3; clone size: .; CDR3 DNA: TGCGCCAGCAGCTTGGCCGGGGTTGGAAACACCATATATTTT; CDR3 protein: CASSLAGVGNTIYF
D gene: .; V gene: TRBV12-3/TRBV12-4; J gene: TRBJ1-1; clone size: .; CDR3 DNA: TGTGCCAGCAGCGTCAGTCTAAATAAAGCTTTCTTT; CDR3 protein: CASSVSLNKAFF
D gene: TRBD1; V gene: TRBV7-2; J gene: TRBJ1-1; clone size: once; CDR3 DNA: TGTGCCAGCAGCCATACAGGGGGCCTGATGCTTGAAGCTTTCTTT; CDR3 protein: CASSHTGGLMLEAFF
D gene: .; V gene: TRBV5-4; J gene: TRBJ1-4; clone size: .; CDR3 DNA: TGTGCCAGCAGCTTGGACGTCAGGGAAAAACTGTTTTTT; CDR3 protein: CASSLDVREKLFF
D gene: .; V gene: TRBV21-1; J gene: TRBJ2-1; clone size: once; CDR3 DNA: TGCACCCTCGGGCAGAGCTCCTACAATGAGCAGTTCTTC; CDR3 protein: CTLGQSSYNEQFF
D gene: .; V gene: TRBV2; J gene: TRBJ1-1; clone size: .; CDR3 DNA: TGTGCCAGCAGGATATCGTTAGGGGGGAGCACTGAAGCTTTCTTT; CDR3 protein: CASRISLGGSTEAFF
D gene: .; V gene: TRBV18; J gene: TRBJ1-1; clone size: .; CDR3 DNA: TGTGCCAGCTCAGCACTGGTGAACACTGAAGCTTTCTTT; CDR3 protein: CASSALVNTEAFF
D gene: .; V gene: TRBV7-2; J gene: TRBJ1-6; clone size: once; CDR3 DNA: TGTGCCAGCAGCTTAGTATTCTCCCCCGTCCCCCTCCACTTT; CDR3 protein: CASSLVFSPVPLHF
D gene: .; V gene: TRBV7-9; J gene: TRBJ1-3; clone size: .; CDR3 DNA: TGTGCCAGCAGCCCGCCCCTGGCGGCGCTCTCTGGAAACACCATATATTTT; CDR3 protein: CASSPPLAALSGNTIYF
D gene: TRBD1; V gene: TRBV29-1; J gene: TRBJ2-7; clone size: .; CDR3 DNA: TGCAGCGTTGAAACCGGGACAGGATCCTACGAGCAGTACTTC; CDR3 protein: CSVETGTGSYEQYF
D gene: .; V gene: TRBV18; J gene: TRBJ1-4; clone size: .; CDR3 DNA: TGTGCCAGCTCGGCCCGGGACGGACCCCAAGTGGGAGAAAAACTGTTTTTT; CDR3 protein: CASSARDGPQVGEKLFF
D gene: .; V gene: TRBV5-4; J gene: TRBJ2-7; clone size: .; CDR3 DNA: TGTGCCAGCAGCGGGGGACCGAAGAACCAAGCCTACGAGCAGTACTTC; CDR3 protein: CASSGGPKNQAYEQYF
D gene: TRBD1; V gene: TRBV5-1; J gene: TRBJ2-7; clone size: .; CDR3 DNA: TGCGCCAGCAGCCCAGGGGGCAGACAGGTCGGCGAGCAGTACTTC; CDR3 protein: CASSPGGRQVGEQYF
D gene: .; V gene: TRBV5-8; J gene: TRBJ2-4; clone size: .; CDR3 DNA: TGTGCCAGCAGCTTCCCAGGGACCAAAAACATTCAGTACTTC; CDR3 protein: CASSFPGTKNIQYF
D gene: .; V gene: TRBV5-6; J gene: TRBJ2-5; clone size: .; CDR3 DNA: TGTGCCAGCAGCTTACCACCTCAAGAGACCCAGTACTTC; CDR3 protein: CASSLPPQETQYF